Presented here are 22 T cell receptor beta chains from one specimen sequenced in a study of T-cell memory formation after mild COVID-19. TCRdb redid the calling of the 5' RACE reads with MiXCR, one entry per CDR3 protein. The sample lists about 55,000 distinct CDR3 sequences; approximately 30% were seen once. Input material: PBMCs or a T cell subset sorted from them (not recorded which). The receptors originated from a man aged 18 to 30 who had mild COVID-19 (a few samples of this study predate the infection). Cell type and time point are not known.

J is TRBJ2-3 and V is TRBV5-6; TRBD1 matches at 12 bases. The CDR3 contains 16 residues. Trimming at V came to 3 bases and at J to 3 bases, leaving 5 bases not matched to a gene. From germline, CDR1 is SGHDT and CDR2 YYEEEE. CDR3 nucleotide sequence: TGTGCCAGCAGCTCCTTGGGACAGGGGGCTACAGATACGCAGTATTTT. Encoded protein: CASSSLGQGATDTQYF.

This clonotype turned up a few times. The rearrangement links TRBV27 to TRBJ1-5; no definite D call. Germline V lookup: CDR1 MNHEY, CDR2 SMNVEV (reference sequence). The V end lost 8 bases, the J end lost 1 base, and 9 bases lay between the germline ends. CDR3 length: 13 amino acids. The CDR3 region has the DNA TGTGCCAGCTGTATGGGCAGCAATCAGCCCCAGCATTTT. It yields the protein CASCMGSNQPQHF.

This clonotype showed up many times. In DNA form, the CDR3 reads TGCGCCAGCAGCCAAATTACCCGAATAGGGAACACCGGGGAGCTGTTTTTT. Protein sequence: CASSQITRIGNTGELFF. The genes are TRBV4-3 and TRBJ2-2; D is unclear. Germline assignment: CDR1 LGHNA and CDR2 YSLEER. V shed 2 bases and J shed 1 base, with 14 bases lying between them. This CDR3 has 17 residues.

Written as DNA, the CDR3 is TGTGCCAGCAGCTCAAGAGCCGGGGGGCAAGAGACAGATACGCAGTATTTT. It translates to CASSSRAGGQETDTQYF. This chain connects TRBV7-6 to TRBJ2-3, with D possibly matching TRBD2 (7 bases). Germline CDR1 reads SGHVS; CDR2 reads FNYEAQ. The CDR3 is 17 amino acids. Trimming took off 4 bases at V and 3 bases at J, with 20 bases between the two ends.

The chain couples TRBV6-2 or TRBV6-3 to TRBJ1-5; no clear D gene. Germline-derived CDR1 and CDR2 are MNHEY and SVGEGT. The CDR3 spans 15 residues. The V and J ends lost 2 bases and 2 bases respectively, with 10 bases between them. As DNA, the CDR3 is TGTGCCAGCAGTTACGGGCACAATGGCAATCAGCCCCAGCATTTT. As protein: CASSYGHNGNQPQHF.

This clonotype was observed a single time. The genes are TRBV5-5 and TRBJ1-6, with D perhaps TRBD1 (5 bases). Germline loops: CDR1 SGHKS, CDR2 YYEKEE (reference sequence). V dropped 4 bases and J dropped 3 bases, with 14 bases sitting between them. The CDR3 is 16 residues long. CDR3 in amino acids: CASSRTLRSYNSPLHF. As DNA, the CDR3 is TGTGCCAGCAGCCGGACACTTCGTAGCTATAATTCACCCCTCCACTTT.

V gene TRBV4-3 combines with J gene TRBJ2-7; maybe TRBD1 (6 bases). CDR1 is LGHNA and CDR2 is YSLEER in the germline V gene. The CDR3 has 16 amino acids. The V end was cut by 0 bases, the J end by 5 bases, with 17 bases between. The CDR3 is CASSQEVAGEFNEQYF. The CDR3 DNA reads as TGCGCCAGCAGCCAAGAGGTGGCAGGGGAGTTCAACGAGCAGTACTTC.

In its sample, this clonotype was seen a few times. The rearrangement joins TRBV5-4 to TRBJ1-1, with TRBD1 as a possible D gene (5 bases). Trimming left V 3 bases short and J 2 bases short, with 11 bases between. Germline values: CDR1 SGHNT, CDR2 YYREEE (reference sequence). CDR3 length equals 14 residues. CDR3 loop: CASSSSGHNTEAFF. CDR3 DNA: TGTGCCAGCAGCTCCTCCGGACACAACACTGAAGCTTTCTTT.

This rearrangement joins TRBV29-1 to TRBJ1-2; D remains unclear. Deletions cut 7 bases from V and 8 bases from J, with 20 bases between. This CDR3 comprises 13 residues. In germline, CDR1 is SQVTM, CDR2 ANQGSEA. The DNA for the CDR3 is TGCAGCGGGACCCAAAGAATGGAGGAGGGCTACACCTTC. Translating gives CSGTQRMEEGYTF.

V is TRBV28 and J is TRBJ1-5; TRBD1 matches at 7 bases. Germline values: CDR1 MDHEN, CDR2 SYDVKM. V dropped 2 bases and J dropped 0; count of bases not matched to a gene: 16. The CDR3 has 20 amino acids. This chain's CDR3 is CASSLPRWPGGPYSNQPQHF. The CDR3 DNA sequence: TGTGCCAGCAGTTTACCCCGGTGGCCAGGGGGGCCGTATAGCAATCAGCCCCAGCATTTT.

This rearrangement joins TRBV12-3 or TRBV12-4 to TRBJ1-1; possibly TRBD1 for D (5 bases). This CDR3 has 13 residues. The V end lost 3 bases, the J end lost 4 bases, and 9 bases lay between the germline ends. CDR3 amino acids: CASSFRAGTEAFF. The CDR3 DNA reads TGTGCCAGCAGTTTCAGGGCGGGCACTGAAGCTTTCTTT.

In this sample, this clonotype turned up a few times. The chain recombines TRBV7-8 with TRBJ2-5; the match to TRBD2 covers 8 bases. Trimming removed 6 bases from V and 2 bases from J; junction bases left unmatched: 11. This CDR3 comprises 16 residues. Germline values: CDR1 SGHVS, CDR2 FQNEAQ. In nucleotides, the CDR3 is TGTGCCAGCAGGCCCGTCTGGCGGGGGGAACAAGAGACCCAGTACTTC. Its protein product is CASRPVWRGEQETQYF.

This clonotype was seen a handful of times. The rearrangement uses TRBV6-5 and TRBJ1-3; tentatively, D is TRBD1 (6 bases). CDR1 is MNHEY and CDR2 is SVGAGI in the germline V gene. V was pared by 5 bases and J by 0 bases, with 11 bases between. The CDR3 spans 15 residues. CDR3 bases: TGTGCCAGCAGTCAGGACAGTTCCTCTGGAAACACCATATATTTT. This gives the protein CASSQDSSSGNTIYF.

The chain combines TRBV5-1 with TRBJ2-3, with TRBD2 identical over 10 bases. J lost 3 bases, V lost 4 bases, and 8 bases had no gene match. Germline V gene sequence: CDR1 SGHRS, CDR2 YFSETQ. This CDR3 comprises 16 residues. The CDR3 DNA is TGCGCCAGCAGCACCCCAACTAGCGGGGCAACAGATACGCAGTATTTT. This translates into CASSTPTSGATDTQYF.

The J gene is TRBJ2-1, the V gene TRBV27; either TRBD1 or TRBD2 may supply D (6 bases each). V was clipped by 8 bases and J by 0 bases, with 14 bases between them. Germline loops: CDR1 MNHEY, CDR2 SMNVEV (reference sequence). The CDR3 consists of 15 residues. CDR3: CASRRGVNSYNEQFF. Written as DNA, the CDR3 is TGTGCCAGCCGTAGGGGGGTCAACTCCTACAATGAGCAGTTCTTC.

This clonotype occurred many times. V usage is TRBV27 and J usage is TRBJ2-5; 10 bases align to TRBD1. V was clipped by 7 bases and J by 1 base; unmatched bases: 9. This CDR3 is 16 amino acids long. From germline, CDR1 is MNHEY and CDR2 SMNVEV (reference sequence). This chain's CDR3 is CASNRQGAIPQETQYF. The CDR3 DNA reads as TGTGCCAGCAATCGACAGGGGGCTATCCCCCAAGAGACCCAGTACTTC.

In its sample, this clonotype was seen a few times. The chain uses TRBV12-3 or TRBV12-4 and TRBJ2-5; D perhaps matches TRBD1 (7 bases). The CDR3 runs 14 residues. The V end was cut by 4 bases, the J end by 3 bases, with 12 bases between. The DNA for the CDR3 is TGTGCCAGCAGTTCGGGGGACAGAAAAGAGACCCAGTACTTC. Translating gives CASSSGDRKETQYF.

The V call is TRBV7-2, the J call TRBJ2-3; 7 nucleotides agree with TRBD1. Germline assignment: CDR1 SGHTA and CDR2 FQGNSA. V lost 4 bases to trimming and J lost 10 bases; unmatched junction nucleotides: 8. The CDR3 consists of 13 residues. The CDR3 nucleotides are TGTGCCAGCAGCTCTAGGGGACAGATGGCGCAGTATTTT. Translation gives CASSSRGQMAQYF. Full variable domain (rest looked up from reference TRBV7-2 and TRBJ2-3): GAGVSQSPSNKVTEKGKDVELRCDPISGHTALYWYRQSLGQGLEFLIYFQGNSAPDKSGLPSDRFSAERTGGSVSTLTIQRTQQEDSAVYLCASSSRGQMAQYFGPGTRLTVL.

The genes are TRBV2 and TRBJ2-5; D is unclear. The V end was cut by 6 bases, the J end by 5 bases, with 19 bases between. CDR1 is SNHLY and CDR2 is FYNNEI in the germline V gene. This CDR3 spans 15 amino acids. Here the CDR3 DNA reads TGTGCCAGCAGCGCGACGGCATCGGACGGGGAGACCCAGTACTTC. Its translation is CASSATASDGETQYF.

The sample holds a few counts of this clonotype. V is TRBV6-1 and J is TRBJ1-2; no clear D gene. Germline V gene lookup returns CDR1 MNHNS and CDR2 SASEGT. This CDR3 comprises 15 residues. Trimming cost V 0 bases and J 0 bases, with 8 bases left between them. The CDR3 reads CASSEATFPNYGYTF. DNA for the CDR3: TGTGCCAGCAGTGAAGCAACCTTCCCTAACTATGGCTACACCTTC.

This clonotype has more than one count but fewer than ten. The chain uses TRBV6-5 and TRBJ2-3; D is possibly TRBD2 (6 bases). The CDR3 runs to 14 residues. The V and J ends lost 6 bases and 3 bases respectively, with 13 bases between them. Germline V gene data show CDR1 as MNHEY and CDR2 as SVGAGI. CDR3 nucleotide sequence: TGTGCCAGCAGCCCCCGCGGGGCGACAGATACGCAGTATTTT. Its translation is CASSPRGATDTQYF.

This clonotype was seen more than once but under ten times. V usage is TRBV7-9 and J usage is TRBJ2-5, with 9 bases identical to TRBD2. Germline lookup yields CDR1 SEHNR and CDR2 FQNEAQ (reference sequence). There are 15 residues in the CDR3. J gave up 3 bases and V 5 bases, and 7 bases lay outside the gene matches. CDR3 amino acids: CASSPTSGVEETQYF. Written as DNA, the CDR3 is TGTGCCAGCAGCCCGACTAGCGGAGTGGAAGAGACCCAGTACTTC.